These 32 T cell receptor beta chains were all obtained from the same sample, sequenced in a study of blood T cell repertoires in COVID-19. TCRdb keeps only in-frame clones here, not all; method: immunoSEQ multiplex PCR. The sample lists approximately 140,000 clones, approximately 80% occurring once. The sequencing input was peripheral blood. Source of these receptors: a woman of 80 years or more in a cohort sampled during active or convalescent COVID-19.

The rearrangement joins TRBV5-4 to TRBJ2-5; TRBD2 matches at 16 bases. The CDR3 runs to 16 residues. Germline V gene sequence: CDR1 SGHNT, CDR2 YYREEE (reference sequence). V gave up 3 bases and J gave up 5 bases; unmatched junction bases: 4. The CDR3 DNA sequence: TGTGCCAGCAGCTCGGGACTAGCGGGGGGGCGGGAGACCCAGTACTTC. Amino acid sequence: CASSSGLAGGRETQYF.

Here the CDR3 DNA reads TGTGCCATCAGGAAAGGGGATTCACCCCTCCACTTT. Translation gives CAIRKGDSPLHF. The chain carries TRBV10-3 and TRBJ1-6; TRBD1 might be the D (5 bases). V gave up 6 bases and J gave up 8 bases, with 8 bases separating them. CDR1 and CDR2 from the germline V gene are ENHRY and SYGVKD. The CDR3 extends over 12 amino acids.

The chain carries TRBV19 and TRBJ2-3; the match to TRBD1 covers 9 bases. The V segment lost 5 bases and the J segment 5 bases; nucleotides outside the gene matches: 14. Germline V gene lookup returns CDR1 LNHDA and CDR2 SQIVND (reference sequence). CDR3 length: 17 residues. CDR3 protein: CASSLRRQGGERDTQYF. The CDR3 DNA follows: TGTGCCAGTAGTTTGCGCCGACAGGGGGGGGAGAGAGATACGCAGTATTTT.

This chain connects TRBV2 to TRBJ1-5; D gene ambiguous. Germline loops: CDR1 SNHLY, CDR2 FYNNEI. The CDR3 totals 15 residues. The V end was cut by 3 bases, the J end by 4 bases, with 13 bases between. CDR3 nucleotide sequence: TGTGCCAGCAGTGAGAATCTATTTGATAATCAGCCCCAGCATTTT. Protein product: CASSENLFDNQPQHF.

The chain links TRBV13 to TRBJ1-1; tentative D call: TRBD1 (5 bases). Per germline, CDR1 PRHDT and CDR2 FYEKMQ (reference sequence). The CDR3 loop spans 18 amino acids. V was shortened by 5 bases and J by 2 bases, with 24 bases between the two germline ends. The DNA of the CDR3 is TGTGCCAGCAGCCAAAATCCCCTATCAGGGCCCCGTAACACTGAAGCTTTCTTT. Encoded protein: CASSQNPLSGPRNTEAFF.

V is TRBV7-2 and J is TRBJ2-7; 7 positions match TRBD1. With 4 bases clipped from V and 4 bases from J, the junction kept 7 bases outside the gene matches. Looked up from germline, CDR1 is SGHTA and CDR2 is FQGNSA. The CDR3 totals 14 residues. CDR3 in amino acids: CASSSGTARYEQYV. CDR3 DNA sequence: TGTGCCAGCAGCTCAGGGACAGCCAGATACGAGCAGTACGTC.

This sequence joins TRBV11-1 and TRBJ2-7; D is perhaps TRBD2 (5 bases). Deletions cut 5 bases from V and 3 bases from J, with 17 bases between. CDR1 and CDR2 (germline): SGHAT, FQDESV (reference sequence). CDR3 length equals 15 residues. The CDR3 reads CASSRGSPSFYEQYF. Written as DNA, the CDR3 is TGTGCCAGCAGCCGAGGGTCACCCTCCTTCTACGAGCAGTACTTC.

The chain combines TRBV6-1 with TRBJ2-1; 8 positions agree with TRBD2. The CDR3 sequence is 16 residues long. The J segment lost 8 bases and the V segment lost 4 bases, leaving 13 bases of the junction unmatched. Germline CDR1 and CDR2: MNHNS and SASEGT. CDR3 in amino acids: CASSGVPGGTNYEQFF. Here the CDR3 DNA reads TGTGCCAGCAGTGGGGTCCCGGGGGGGACTAACTATGAGCAGTTCTTC.

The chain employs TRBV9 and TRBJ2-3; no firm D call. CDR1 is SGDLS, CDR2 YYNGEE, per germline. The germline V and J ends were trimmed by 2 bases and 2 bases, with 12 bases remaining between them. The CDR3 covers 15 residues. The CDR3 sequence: CASSVATRSTDTQYF. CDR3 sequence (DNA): TGTGCCAGCAGCGTGGCGACACGCTCCACAGATACGCAGTATTTT.

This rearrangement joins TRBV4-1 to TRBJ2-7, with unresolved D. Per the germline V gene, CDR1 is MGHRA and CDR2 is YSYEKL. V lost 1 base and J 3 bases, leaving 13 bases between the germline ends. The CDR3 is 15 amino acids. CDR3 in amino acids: CASSQGSRSYYEQYF. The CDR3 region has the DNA TGCGCCAGCAGCCAAGGGTCGAGATCCTACTACGAGCAGTACTTC.

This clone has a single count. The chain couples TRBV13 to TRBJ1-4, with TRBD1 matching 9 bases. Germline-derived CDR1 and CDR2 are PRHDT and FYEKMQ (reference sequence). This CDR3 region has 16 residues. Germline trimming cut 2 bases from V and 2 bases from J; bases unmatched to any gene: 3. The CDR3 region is CASSLSTGGTNEKLFF. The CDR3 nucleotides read TGTGCCAGCAGCTTATCAACAGGGGGCACTAATGAAAAACTGTTTTTT.

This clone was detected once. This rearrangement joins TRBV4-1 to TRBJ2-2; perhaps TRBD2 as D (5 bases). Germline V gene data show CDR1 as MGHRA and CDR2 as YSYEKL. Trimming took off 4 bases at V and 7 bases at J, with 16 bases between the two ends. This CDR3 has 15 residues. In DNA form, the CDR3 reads TGCGCCAGCAGCCCGGAGGCTAGCTTGGGCGGGGAGCTGTTTTTT. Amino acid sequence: CASSPEASLGGELFF.

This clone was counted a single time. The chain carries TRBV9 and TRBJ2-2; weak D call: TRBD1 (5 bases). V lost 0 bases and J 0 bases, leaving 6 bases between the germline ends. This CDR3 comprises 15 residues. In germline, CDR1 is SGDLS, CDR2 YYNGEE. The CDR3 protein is CASSVGQSNTGELFF. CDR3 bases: TGTGCCAGCAGCGTAGGACAGTCGAACACCGGGGAGCTGTTTTTT.

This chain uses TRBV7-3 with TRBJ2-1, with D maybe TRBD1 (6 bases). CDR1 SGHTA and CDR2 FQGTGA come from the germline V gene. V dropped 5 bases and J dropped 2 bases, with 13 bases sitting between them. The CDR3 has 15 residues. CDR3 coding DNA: TGTGCCAGCAGCCGTAGTGGACAGACCTACAATGAGCAGTTCTTC. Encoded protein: CASSRSGQTYNEQFF.

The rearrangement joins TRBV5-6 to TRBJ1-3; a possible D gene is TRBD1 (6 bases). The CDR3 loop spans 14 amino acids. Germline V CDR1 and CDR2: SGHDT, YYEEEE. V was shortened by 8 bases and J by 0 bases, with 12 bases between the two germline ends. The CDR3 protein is CASLRGNSGNTIYF. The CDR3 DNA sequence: TGTGCCAGTCTCAGGGGCAACTCTGGAAACACCATATATTTT. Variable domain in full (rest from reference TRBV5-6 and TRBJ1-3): DAGVTQSPTHLIKTRGQQVTLRCSPKSGHDTVSWYQQALGQGPQFIFQYYEEEERQRGNFPDRFSGHQFPNYSSELNVNALLLGDSALYLCASLRGNSGNTIYFGEGSWLTVV.

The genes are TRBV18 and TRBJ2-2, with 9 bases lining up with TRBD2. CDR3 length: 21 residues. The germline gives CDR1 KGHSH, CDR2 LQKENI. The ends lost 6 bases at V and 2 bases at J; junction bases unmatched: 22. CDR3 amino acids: CASSPRLRGGPLIQNTGELFF. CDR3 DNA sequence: TGTGCCAGCTCCCCAAGGTTGCGGGGGGGCCCTCTCATCCAAAACACCGGGGAGCTGTTTTTT.

The CDR3 coding sequence is TGTGCCAGCAGCAAGCGGGGGGCCCCTATATCCACAGATACGCAGTATTTT. Its translation: CASSKRGAPISTDTQYF. The chain links TRBV7-9 to TRBJ2-3, with TRBD2 matching 9 bases. The junction had 11 bases not matched to a gene; V was cut back by 5 bases and J by 2 bases. This CDR3 region has 17 residues. CDR1 SEHNR and CDR2 FQNEAQ come from the germline V gene (reference sequence).

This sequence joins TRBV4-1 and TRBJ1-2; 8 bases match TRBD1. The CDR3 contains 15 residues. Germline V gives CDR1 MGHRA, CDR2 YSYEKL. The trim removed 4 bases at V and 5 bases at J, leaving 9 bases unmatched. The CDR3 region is CASSRRDRGGYGYTF. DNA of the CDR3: TGCGCCAGCAGCCGACGAGACAGGGGAGGTTATGGCTACACCTTC.

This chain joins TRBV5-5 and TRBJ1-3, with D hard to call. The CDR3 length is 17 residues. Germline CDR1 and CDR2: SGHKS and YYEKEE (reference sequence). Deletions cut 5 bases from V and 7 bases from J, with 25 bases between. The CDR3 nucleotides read TGTGCCAGCAGTCCCAGTAGCCGCACGGCGGGCTGGAACACCATATATTTT. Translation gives CASSPSSRTAGWNTIYF.

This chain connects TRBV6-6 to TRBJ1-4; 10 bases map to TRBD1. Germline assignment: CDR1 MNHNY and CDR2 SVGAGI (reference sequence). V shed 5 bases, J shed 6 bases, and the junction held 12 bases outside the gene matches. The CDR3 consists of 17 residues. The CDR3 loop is CASSLSTGQGGYEKLFF. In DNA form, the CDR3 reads TGTGCCAGCAGTCTCTCGACCGGACAGGGGGGTTATGAAAAACTGTTTTTT.

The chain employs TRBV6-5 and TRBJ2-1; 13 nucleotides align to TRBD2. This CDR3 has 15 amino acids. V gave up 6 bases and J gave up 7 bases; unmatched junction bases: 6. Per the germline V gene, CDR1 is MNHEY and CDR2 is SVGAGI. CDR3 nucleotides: TGTGCCAGCAGGTCACTAGCGGGGGGGCGGAATGAGCAGTTCTTC. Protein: CASRSLAGGRNEQFF.

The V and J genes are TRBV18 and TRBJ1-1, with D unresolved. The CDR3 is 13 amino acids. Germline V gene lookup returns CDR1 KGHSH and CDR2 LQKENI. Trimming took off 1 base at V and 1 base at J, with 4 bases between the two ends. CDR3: CASSPLQNTEAFF. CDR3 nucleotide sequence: TGTGCCAGCTCACCACTACAGAACACTGAAGCTTTCTTT.

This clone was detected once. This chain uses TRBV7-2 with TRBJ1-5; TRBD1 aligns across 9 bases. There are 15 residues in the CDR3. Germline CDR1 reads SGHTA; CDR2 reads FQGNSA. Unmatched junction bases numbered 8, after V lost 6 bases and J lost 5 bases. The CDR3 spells CASSQDRGKHQPQHF. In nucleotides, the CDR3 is TGTGCCAGCAGTCAGGACAGGGGAAAGCATCAGCCCCAGCATTTT.

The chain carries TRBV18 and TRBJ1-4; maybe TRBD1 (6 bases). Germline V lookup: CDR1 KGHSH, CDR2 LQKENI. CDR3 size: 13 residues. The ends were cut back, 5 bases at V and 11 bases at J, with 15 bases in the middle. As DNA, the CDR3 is TGTGCCAGCTCAACCGGACAGAGGGGCAAACTGTTTTTT. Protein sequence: CASSTGQRGKLFF.

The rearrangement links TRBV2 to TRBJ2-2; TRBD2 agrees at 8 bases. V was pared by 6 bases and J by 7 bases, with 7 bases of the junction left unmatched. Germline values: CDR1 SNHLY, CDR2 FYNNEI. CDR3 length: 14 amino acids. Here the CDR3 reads CASRGTSGNGELFF. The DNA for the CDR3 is TGTGCCAGCAGGGGAACTAGCGGTAACGGGGAGCTGTTTTTT.

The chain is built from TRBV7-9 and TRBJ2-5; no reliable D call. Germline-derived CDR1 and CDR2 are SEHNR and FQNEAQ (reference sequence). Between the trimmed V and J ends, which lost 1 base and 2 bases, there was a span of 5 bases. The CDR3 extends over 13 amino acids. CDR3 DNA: TGTGCCAGCAGCTTAGATATACAAGAGACCCAGTACTTC. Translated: CASSLDIQETQYF.

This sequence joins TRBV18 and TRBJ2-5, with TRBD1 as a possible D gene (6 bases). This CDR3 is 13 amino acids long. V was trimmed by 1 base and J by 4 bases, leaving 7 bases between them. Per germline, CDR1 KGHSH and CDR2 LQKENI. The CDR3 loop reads CASSPQQGETQYF. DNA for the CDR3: TGTGCCAGCTCACCACAACAGGGAGAGACCCAGTACTTC.

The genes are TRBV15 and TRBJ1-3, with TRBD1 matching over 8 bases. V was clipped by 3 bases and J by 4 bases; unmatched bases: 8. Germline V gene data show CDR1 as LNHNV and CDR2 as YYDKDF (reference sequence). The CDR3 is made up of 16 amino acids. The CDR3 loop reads CATSRDRALAGNTIYF. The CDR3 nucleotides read TGTGCCACCAGCAGGGACAGGGCCCTGGCGGGAAACACCATATATTTT. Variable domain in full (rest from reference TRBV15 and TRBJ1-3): DAMVIQNPRYQVTQFGKPVTLSCSQTLNHNVMYWYQQKSSQAPKLLFHYYDKDFNNEADTPDNFQSRRPNTSFCFLDIRSPGLGDTAMYLCATSRDRALAGNTIYFGEGSWLTVV.

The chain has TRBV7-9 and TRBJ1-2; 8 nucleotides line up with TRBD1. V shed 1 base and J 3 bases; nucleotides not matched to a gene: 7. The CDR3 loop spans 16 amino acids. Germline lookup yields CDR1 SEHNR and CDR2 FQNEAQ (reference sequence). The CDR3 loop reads CASSLDGTGSYYGYTF. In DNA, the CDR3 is TGTGCCAGCAGCTTAGATGGGACAGGATCGTACTATGGCTACACCTTC.

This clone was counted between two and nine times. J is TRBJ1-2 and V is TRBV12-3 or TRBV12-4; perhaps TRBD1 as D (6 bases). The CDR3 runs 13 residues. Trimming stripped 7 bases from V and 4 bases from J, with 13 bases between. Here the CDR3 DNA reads TGTGCCAGCACACCGGGGGGGCCCTATGGCTACACCTTC. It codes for CASTPGGPYGYTF.

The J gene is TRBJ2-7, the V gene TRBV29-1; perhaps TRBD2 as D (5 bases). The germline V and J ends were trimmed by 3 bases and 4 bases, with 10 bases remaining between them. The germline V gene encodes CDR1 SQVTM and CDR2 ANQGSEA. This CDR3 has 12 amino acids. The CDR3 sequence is CSVEGGGYEQYF. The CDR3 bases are TGCAGCGTTGAGGGTGGCGGGTACGAGCAGTACTTC.

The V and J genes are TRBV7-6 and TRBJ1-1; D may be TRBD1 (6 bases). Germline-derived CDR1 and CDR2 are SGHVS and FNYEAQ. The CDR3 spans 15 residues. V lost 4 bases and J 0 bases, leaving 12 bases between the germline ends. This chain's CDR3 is CASSSTGRMNTEAFF. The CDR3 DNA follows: TGTGCCAGCAGCTCCACAGGGAGAATGAACACTGAAGCTTTCTTT.